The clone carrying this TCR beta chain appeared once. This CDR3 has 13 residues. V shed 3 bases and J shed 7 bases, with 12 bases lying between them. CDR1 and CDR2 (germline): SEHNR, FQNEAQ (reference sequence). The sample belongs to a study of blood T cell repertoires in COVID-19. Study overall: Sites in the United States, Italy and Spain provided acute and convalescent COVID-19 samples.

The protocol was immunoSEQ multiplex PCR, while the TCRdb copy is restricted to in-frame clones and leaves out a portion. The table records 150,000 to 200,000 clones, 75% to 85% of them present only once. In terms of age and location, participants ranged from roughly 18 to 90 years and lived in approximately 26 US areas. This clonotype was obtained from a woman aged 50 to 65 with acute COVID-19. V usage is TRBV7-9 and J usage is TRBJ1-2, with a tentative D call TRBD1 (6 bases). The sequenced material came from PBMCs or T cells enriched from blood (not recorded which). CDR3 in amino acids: CASSLDSQFGYTF. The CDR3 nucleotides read TGTGCCAGCAGCTTGGACAGTCAGTTTGGCTACACCTTC.